A single sample is the source of the 27 T cell receptor beta chains below, sequenced in a study of T-cell reconstitution after alpha-beta-depleted transplantation in children. A TCRbeta library incorporating unique molecular identifiers was prepared. One entry per CDR3 protein results from TCRdb running MiXCR on the PCR reads. The profile shows around 340,000 distinct CDR3 sequences, 10% to 15% of them singletons. The input for sequencing was PBMCs, taken from the stem cell graft. The receptors come from a human donor who donated a stem cell graft to a child with Fanconi anemia.

Only a few counts were recorded for this clonotype. This sequence joins TRBV7-6 and TRBJ2-2, with TRBD2 matching 7 bases. The CDR3 is 14 residues long. Germline CDR1 and CDR2: SGHVS and FNYEAQ. After removal of 3 bases from V and 9 bases from J, the junction contained 7 bases not matched to a gene. The DNA for the CDR3 is TGTGCCAGCAGCTTCGACCAGGGAGGGTGGGAGCTGTTTTTT. It encodes CASSFDQGGWELFF.

The chain links TRBV12-3 or TRBV12-4 to TRBJ1-1; D remains unclear. The CDR3 covers 14 residues. Trimming cost V 4 bases and J 3 bases, with 12 bases left between them. CDR3 residues: CASSYIAPDTEAFF. The CDR3 DNA sequence: TGTGCCAGCAGTTATATAGCCCCGGACACTGAAGCTTTCTTT.

The sample holds a few counts of this clonotype. This chain uses TRBV6-1 with TRBJ2-7; D gene unclear. CDR3 length: 13 amino acids. V was cut by 1 base and J by 4 bases, with 8 bases left in between. The germline V gene has CDR1 MNHNS and CDR2 SASEGT. CDR3 DNA: TGTGCCAGCAGTGAAGGCCTAACTTACGAGCAGTACGTC. Protein sequence: CASSEGLTYEQYV.

This clonotype has more than one count but fewer than ten. V usage is TRBV5-2 and J usage is TRBJ2-3; the listed D gene, TRBD1, was not tested against the DNA. TRBV5-2 is flagged as a pseudogene. The CDR3 has 18 amino acids. The CDR3 region is CASNLLNRDRVSTDTQYF. The CDR3 DNA reads TGTGCCAGCAACTTACTTAACCGGGACAGGGTGAGCACAGATACGCAGTATTTT.

This clonotype showed up just once. The chain is built from TRBV20-1 and TRBJ2-5, with D unclear. Germline V gives CDR1 DFQATT, CDR2 SNEGSKA (reference sequence). CDR3 length: 13 amino acids. Trimming stripped 3 bases from V and 2 bases from J, with 10 bases between. DNA of the CDR3: TGCAGTGCTAGCCCGTACACGCAAGAGACCCAGTACTTC. The encoded protein is CSASPYTQETQYF.

The chain links TRBV10-1 to TRBJ1-1; D is uncertain. This CDR3 has 14 amino acids. V gave up 4 bases and J gave up 2 bases, with 11 bases separating them. CDR1 and CDR2 from the germline V gene are WNHNN and SYGVQD (reference sequence). CDR3 in amino acids: CASSVSRSNTEAFF. For the CDR3, the DNA is TGCGCCAGCAGTGTCTCGCGTTCAAACACTGAAGCTTTCTTT.

This clonotype has ten or more counts. The chain recombines TRBV5-5 with TRBJ2-1; TRBD1 aligns across 11 bases. The CDR3 covers 18 residues. CDR1 and CDR2 from the germline V gene are SGHKS and YYEKEE (reference sequence). Germline trimming cut 3 bases from V and 8 bases from J; bases unmatched to any gene: 16. The CDR3 region has the DNA TGTGCCAGCAGCTCGCTTCCATCGGGACAGGGGGTAAAATATGAGCAGTTCTTC. As protein: CASSSLPSGQGVKYEQFF.

This clonotype appeared a few times. This chain links TRBV11-2 with TRBJ2-5; the D is unclear. Germline V gene sequence: CDR1 SGHAT, CDR2 FQNNGV. This CDR3 is built from 15 residues. Trimming took 0 bases from V and 4 from J, leaving 12 bases between them. The CDR3 loop is CASSLDLAGGETQYF. In DNA, the CDR3 is TGTGCCAGCAGCTTAGATCTGGCAGGTGGAGAGACCCAGTACTTC.

This clonotype was recorded many times. This chain uses TRBV7-7 with TRBJ2-3; 11 bases map to TRBD2. This CDR3 is built from 15 residues. Germline CDR1 reads SSHAT; CDR2 reads FNYEAQ (reference sequence). V dropped 4 bases and J dropped 6; count of bases not matched to a gene: 6. DNA for the CDR3: TGTGCCAGCAGCTCGGGACTAGCGGCGTTGGATACGCAGTATTTT. Translated, it gives CASSSGLAALDTQYF.

This clonotype has a count of ten or more. J is TRBJ2-3 and V is TRBV6-5; possibly TRBD1 or TRBD2 for D (5 bases each). Trimming stripped 2 bases from V and 0 bases from J, with 9 bases between. The germline V gene has CDR1 MNHEY and CDR2 SVGAGI. There are 15 residues in the CDR3. The CDR3 DNA is TGTGCCAGCAGTTACAGGGGACGTAGCACAGATACGCAGTATTTT. This gives the protein CASSYRGRSTDTQYF.

This clonotype showed up just a few times. The V gene is TRBV29-1, the J gene TRBJ2-3, with TRBD1 as a possible D gene (6 bases). Germline V gene sequence: CDR1 SQVTM, CDR2 ANQGSEA. CDR3 length: 12 amino acids. The V gene lost 2 bases and the J gene lost 4 bases, with 7 bases spanning the gap. In nucleotides, the CDR3 is TGCAGCGTTGAACCAGGGGCAGATACGCAGTATTTT. It specifies CSVEPGADTQYF.

Only a few counts were recorded for this clonotype. The gene calls are TRBV11-2 and TRBJ2-7; TRBD1 matches 7 bases. Losses at the gene ends were 1 base for V and 7 bases for J; bases not matched to a gene: 4. The germline gives CDR1 SGHAT, CDR2 FQNNGV. The CDR3 is 13 residues long. CDR3 in DNA: TGTGCCAGCAGCTTAGCCGGGACAGAAGAGCAGTACGTC. The encoded protein is CASSLAGTEEQYV.

The table lists this clonotype with many counts. The CDR3 reads CASSSLGGGGKETQYF. The CDR3 DNA reads TGTGCCAGCAGTTCCCTGGGTGGCGGGGGAAAGGAGACCCAGTACTTC. The V gene is TRBV27, the J gene TRBJ2-5; TRBD2 agrees at 7 bases. J gave up 5 bases and V 4 bases, and 13 bases lay outside the gene matches. The germline gives CDR1 MNHEY, CDR2 SMNVEV (reference sequence). CDR3 size: 16 residues.

This clonotype came up a few times. The J gene is TRBJ1-1, the V gene TRBV29-1; D remains ambiguous. Germline V gene lookup returns CDR1 SQVTM and CDR2 ANQGSEA. The CDR3 spans 14 residues. Between the trimmed V and J ends, which lost 1 base and 4 bases, there was a span of 13 bases. The CDR3 is CSVEGVGPFTEAFF. CDR3 bases: TGCAGCGTTGAAGGAGTTGGCCCTTTCACTGAAGCTTTCTTT.

This clonotype came up many times. A read error may produce the germline difference seen at one junction end. CDR3 DNA: TGCAGCGCCGGAGTAGCGGGGAGCGGGGAGCTGTCTTTT. Translating gives CSAGVAGSGELSF. The chain recombines TRBV29-1 with TRBJ2-2; the match to TRBD2 covers 8 bases. This CDR3 comprises 13 residues. The germline V gene encodes CDR1 SQVTM and CDR2 ANQGSEA.

The table lists this clonotype with a few counts. V usage is TRBV18 and J usage is TRBJ1-1; weak D call: TRBD1 (6 bases). CDR1 KGHSH and CDR2 LQKENI come from the germline V gene. The CDR3 extends over 16 amino acids. The V end lost 2 bases, the J end lost 6 bases, and 19 bases lay between the germline ends. CDR3 residues: CASSPGDTSSLAEAFF. CDR3 bases: TGTGCCAGCTCACCAGGGGACACTTCGAGTCTCGCTGAAGCTTTCTTT.

This clonotype was found many times. This sequence joins TRBV25-1 and TRBJ1-1; D may be TRBD1 (6 bases). The germline CDR1 and CDR2 sequences are MGHDK and SYGVNS. The CDR3 sequence is 14 residues long. Deletions cut 3 bases from V and 3 bases from J, with 11 bases between. The CDR3 protein is CASSERGRYTEAFF. CDR3 DNA sequence: TGTGCCAGCAGTGAGAGGGGGAGGTACACTGAAGCTTTCTTT.

In this sample, this clonotype turned up many times. This chain uses TRBV4-1 with TRBJ2-1; no reliable D call. V was shortened by 1 base and J by 4 bases, with 5 bases between the two germline ends. Germline assignment: CDR1 MGHRA and CDR2 YSYEKL. The CDR3 length is 13 residues. The CDR3 reads CASSQVQYNEQFF. Written as DNA, the CDR3 is TGCGCCAGCAGCCAAGTTCAGTACAATGAGCAGTTCTTC.

This clonotype has at least ten counts. This chain uses TRBV12-3 or TRBV12-4 with TRBJ2-2, with a tentative D call TRBD2 (5 bases). CDR3 length: 13 amino acids. The V end was cut by 5 bases, the J end by 5 bases, with 9 bases between. The CDR3 is CASSLQRTGELFF. DNA for the CDR3: TGTGCCAGCAGTCTTCAGCGGACCGGGGAGCTGTTTTTT.

This clonotype has a single count. This chain connects TRBV11-2 to TRBJ2-7; possible D gene TRBD2, 6 bases. The V and J ends lost 5 bases and 3 bases respectively, with 8 bases between them. Germline V gene sequence: CDR1 SGHAT, CDR2 FQNNGV. This CDR3 is 12 amino acids long. The CDR3 sequence is CASSLAYYEQYF. The CDR3 coding sequence is TGTGCCAGCAGCCTAGCGTACTACGAGCAGTACTTC.

In its sample, this clonotype was seen a few times. This chain joins TRBV5-1 and TRBJ2-2; the D gene is possibly TRBD1 (6 bases). This CDR3 spans 15 amino acids. Trimming shortened V by 7 bases and J by 0 bases, and 13 bases separated the two germline ends. In germline, CDR1 is SGHRS, CDR2 YFSETQ. The CDR3, as DNA: TGCGCCAGCTCCCGGCAGGGGCCGAACACCGGGGAGCTGTTTTTT. Its translation: CASSRQGPNTGELFF. Variable domain in full (rest from reference TRBV5-1 and TRBJ2-2): KAGVTQTPRYLIKTRGQQVTLSCSPISGHRSVSWYQQTPGQGLQFLFEYFSETQRNKGNFPGRFSGRQFSNSRSEMNVSTLELGDSALYLCASSRQGPNTGELFFGEGSRLTVL.

The J gene is TRBJ1-5, the V gene TRBV7-8; D gene uncertain. The length of the CDR3 is 13 residues. The germline V gene encodes CDR1 SGHVS and CDR2 FQNEAQ. V lost 1 base to trimming and J lost 3 bases, with 4 bases between them. The CDR3 sequence is CASSLVDNQPQHF. CDR3 DNA: TGTGCCAGCAGCTTAGTCGACAATCAGCCCCAGCATTTT.

V is TRBV27 and J is TRBJ1-2, with 8 bases aligning to TRBD1. CDR3 length: 13 amino acids. The V segment lost 6 bases and the J segment 3 bases; nucleotides outside the gene matches: 3. CDR1 is MNHEY, CDR2 SMNVEV, per germline (reference sequence). CDR3 sequence reads: CASSTDRDYGYTF. CDR3 coding DNA: TGTGCCAGCAGCACGGACAGGGACTATGGCTACACCTTC.

A few counts support this clonotype. The genes are TRBV7-9 and TRBJ2-7; TRBD1 or TRBD2 may be the D gene (5 bases each). V dropped 6 bases and J dropped 0 bases, with 18 bases sitting between them. The CDR3 is made up of 16 amino acids. The V gene's germline CDR1 is SEHNR and CDR2 FQNEAQ (reference sequence). The CDR3 sequence: CASRPTRDRSSYEQYF. CDR3 DNA: TGTGCCAGCAGACCTACCCGGGACCGGAGCTCCTACGAGCAGTACTTC. Full variable domain (remainder filled in from reference TRBV7-9 and TRBJ2-7): DTGVSQNPRHKITKRGQNVTFRCDPISEHNRLYWYRQTLGQGPEFLTYFQNEAQLEKSRLLSDRFSAERPKGSFSTLEIQRTEQGDSAMYLCASRPTRDRSSYEQYFGPGTRLTVT.

This clonotype has a handful of counts. The chain has TRBV9 and TRBJ2-5, with 12 bases that match TRBD2. V trimming: 4 bases; J trimming: 5 bases; junction bases outside the gene matches: 6. The germline V gene encodes CDR1 SGDLS and CDR2 YYNGEE. This CDR3 contains 15 residues. The CDR3 spells CASSPRTSGVETQYF. The CDR3, as DNA: TGTGCCAGCAGCCCAAGGACTAGCGGGGTGGAGACCCAGTACTTC.

This clonotype was seen ten or more times. V is TRBV5-6 and J is TRBJ2-1; TRBD2 might be the D (6 bases). The CDR3 is 15 amino acids. Germline V gene data show CDR1 as SGHDT and CDR2 as YYEEEE. The germline V and J ends were trimmed by 4 bases and 4 bases, with 15 bases remaining between them. The CDR3, as DNA: TGTGCCAGCAGCGAACGGGGACTCGGATACAATGAGCAGTTCTTC. As protein: CASSERGLGYNEQFF.

The chain is built from TRBV27 and TRBJ1-2; 7 bases map to TRBD1. J was trimmed by 4 bases and V by 5 bases; bases with no gene match: 13. CDR3 size: 16 residues. Germline V gene data show CDR1 as MNHEY and CDR2 as SMNVEV (reference sequence). The CDR3 coding sequence is TGTGCCAGCAGTCCCTCCACAGGGGAATCCTCCTATGGCTACACCTTC. This codes for CASSPSTGESSYGYTF.